This T cell receptor beta chain derives from a study of blood T cells in healthy people across ages. Study results and limitations: Without sorted subsets, naive and antigen-experienced compartments could not be conclusively compared.

As concerns this clonotype: No antigen is known for it.

V was pared by 2 bases and J by 0 bases, with 13 bases between. Germline CDR1 and CDR2: MDHEN and SYDVKM. This CDR3 contains 16 residues. For the second PCR, which ran for roughly 6 to 12 cycles, a sample-barcoded 5' primer and a J-beta primer mix were used. TCRdb re-called the 5' RACE reads through MiXCR, storing one row per CDR3 protein. Here the sample spans approximately 1,000,000 distinct CDR3 sequences, under 40% being singletons. The V call is TRBV28, the J call TRBJ1-2; D call uncertain. This sequence was found in a man between 18 and 29 years old in good health. The sequenced sample was blood. The CDR3 loop is CASSLEVGGPNYGYTF. Written as DNA, the CDR3 is TGTGCCAGCAGTTTAGAAGTAGGAGGCCCTAACTATGGCTACACCTTC.